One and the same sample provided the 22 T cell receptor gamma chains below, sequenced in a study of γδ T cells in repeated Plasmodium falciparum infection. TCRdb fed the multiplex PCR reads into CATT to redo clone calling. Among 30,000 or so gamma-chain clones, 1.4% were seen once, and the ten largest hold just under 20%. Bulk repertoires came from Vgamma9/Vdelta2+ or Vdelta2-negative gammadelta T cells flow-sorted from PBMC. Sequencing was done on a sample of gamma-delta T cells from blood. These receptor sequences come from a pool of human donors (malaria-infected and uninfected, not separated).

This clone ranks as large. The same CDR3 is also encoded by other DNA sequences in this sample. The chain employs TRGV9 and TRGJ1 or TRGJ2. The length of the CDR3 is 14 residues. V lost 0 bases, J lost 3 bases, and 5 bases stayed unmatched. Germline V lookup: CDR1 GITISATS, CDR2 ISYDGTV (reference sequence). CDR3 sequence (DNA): TGTGCCTTGTGGGAGGTGCAGGCTTATTATAAGAAACTCTTT. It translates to CALWEVQAYYKKLF.

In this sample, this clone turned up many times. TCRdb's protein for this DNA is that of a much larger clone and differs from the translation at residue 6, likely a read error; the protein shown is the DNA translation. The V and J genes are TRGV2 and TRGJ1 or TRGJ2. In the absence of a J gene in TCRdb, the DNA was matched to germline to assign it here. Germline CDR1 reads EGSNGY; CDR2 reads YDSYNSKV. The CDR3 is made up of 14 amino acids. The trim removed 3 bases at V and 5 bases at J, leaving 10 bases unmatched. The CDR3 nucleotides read TGTGCCACCTGGGACAGGCTCGTCGATTATAAGAAACTCTTT. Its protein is CATWDRLVDYKKLF.

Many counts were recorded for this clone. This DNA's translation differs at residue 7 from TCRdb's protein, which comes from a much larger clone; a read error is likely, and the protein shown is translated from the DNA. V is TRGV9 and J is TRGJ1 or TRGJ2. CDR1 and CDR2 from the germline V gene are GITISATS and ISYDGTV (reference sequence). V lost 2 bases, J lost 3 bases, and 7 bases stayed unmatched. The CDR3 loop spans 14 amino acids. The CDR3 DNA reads TGTGCCTTGTGGGAGGCAAAACCTTATTATAAGAAACTCTTT. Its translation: CALWEAKPYYKKLF.

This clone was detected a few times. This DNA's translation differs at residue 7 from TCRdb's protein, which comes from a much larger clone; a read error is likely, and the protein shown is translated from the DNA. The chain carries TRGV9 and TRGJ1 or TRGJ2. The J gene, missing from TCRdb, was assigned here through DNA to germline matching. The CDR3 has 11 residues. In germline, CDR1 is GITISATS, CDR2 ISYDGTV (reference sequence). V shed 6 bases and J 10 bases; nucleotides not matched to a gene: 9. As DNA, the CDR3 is TGTGCCTTGTGGATCCATCAGAAGAAACTCTTT. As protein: CALWIHQKKLF.

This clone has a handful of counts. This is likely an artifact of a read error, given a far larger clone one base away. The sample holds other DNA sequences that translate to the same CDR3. CDR3 coding DNA: TGTGCCTTGTGGGAGGTACCCTCGCAAGAGTTGGGCAAAAAAATCAAGGTGTTT. As protein: CALWEVPSQELGKKIKVF. No call exists for the J gene, whereas the V gene is TRGV9. CDR1 is GITISATS, CDR2 ISYDGTV, per germline (reference sequence). This CDR3 contains 18 residues.

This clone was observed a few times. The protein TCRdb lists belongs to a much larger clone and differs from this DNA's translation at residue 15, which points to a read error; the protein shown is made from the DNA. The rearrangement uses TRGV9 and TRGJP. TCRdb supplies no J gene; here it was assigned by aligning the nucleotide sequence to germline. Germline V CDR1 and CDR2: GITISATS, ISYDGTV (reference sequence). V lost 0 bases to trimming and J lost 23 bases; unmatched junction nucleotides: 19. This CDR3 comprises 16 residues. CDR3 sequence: CALWEVLPTTGWFKVF. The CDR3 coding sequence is TGTGCCTTGTGGGAGGTGCTCCCTACCACTGGTTGGTTCAAGGTATTT.

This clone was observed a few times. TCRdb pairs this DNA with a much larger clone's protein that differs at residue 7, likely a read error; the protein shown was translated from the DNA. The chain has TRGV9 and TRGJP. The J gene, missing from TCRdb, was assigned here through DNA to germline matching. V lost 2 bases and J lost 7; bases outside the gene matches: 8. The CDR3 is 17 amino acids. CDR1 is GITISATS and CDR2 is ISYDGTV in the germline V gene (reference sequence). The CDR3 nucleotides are TGTGCCTTGTGGGAGGAATGTCTGGAGTTGGGCAAAAAAATCAAGGTATTT. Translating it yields CALWEECLELGKKIKVF.

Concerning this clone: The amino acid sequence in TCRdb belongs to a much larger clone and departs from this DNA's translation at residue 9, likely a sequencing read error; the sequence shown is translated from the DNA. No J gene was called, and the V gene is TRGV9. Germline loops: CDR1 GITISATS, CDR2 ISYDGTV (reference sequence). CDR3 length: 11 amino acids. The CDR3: CALWEVWQELF. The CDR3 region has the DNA TGTGCCTTGTGGGAGGTTTGGCAGGAACTCTTT.

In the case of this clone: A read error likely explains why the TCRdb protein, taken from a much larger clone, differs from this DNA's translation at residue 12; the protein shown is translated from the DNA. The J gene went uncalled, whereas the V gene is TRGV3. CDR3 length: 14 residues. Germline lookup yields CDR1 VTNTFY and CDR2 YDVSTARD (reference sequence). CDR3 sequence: CATWDSSSDWIETF. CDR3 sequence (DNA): TGTGCCACCTGGGACAGTAGTAGTGATTGGATCGAGACGTTT.

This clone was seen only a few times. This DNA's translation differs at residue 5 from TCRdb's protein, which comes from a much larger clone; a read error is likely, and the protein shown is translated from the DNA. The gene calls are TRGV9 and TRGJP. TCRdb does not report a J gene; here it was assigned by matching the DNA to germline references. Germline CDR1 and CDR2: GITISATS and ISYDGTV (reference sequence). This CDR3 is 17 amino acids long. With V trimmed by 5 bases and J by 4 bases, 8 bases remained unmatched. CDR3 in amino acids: CALWGGSQELGKKIKVF. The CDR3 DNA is TGTGCCTTGTGGGGGGGATCTCAAGAGTTGGGCAAAAAAATCAAGGTATTT.

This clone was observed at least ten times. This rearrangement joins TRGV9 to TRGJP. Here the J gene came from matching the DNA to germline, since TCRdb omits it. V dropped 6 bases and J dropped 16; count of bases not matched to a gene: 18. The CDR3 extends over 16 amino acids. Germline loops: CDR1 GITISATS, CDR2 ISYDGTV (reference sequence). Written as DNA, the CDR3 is TGTGCCTTGTGGAGGAGGAAGAGTTGGGCAAAAAAAATCAAGGTATTT. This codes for CALWRRKSWAKKIKVF.

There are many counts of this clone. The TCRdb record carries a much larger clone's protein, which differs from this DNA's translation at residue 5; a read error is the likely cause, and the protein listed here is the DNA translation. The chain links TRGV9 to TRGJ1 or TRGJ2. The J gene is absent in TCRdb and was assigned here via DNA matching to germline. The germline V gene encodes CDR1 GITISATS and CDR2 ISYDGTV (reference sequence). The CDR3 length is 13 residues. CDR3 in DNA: TGTGCCTTGTGGAAGGTCTGTGGGGGCGGGAAACTCTTT. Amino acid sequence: CALWKVCGGGKLF.

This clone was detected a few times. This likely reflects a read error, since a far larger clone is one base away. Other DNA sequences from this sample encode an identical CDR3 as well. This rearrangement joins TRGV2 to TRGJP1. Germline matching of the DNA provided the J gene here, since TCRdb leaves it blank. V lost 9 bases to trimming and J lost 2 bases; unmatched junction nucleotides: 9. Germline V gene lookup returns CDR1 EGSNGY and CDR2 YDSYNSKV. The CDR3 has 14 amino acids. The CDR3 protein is CATKSCTTGWFKIF. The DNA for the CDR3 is TGTGCCACCAAAAGTTGCACCACTGGTTGGTTCAAGATATTT.

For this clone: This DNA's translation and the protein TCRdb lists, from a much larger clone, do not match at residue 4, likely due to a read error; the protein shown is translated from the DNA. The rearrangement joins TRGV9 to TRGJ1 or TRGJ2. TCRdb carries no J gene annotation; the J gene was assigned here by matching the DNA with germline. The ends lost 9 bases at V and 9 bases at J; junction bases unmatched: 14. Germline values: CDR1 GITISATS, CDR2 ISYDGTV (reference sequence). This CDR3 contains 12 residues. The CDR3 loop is CALRGPKLKKLF. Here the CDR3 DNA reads TGTGCCTTGAGGGGGCCTAAACTTAAGAAACTCTTT.

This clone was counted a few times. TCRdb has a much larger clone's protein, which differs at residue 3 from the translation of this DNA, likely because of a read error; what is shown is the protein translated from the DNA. The CDR3 region is CAAWAMLGYKKLF. CDR3 bases: TGTGCCGCCTGGGCTATGCTTGGGTATAAGAAACTCTTT. This rearrangement joins TRGV4 to TRGJ1 or TRGJ2. TCRdb leaves out the J gene; it was filled in here by matching the DNA to germline. The germline V gene encodes CDR1 EGSTGY and CDR2 YDSYTSSV. The CDR3 covers 13 residues.

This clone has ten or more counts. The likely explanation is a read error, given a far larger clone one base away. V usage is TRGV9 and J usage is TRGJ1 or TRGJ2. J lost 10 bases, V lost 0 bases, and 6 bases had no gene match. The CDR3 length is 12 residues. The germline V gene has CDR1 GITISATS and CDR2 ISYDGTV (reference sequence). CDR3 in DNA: TGTGCCTTGTGGGAGGTGAGAATAAAGAAACTCTTT. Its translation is CALWEVRIKKLF.

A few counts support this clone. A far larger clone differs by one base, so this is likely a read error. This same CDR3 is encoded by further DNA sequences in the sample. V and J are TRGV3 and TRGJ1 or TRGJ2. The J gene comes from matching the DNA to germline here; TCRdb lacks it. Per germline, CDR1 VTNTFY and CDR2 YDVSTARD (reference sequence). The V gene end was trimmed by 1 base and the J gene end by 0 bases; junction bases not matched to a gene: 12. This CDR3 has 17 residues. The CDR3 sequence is CATWDRRQPVNYYKKLF. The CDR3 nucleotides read TGTGCCACCTGGGACAGACGACAGCCCGTGAATTATTATAAGAAACTCTTT.

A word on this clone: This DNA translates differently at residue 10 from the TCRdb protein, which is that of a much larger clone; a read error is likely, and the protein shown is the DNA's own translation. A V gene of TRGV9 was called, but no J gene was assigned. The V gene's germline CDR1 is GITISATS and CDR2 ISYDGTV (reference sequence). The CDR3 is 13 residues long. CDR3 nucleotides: TGTGCCTTGTGGGGTCAGAGTTATTATAATAAACTCTTT. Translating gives CALWGQSYYNKLF.

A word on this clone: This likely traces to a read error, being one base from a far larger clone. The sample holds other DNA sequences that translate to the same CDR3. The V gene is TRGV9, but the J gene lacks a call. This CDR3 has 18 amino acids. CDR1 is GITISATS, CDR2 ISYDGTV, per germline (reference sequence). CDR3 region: CALWEVHGGELGKKIKVF. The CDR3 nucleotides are TGTGCCTTGTGGGAGGTGCATGGAGGAGAGTTGGGCAAAAAAATCAAGGTGTTT.

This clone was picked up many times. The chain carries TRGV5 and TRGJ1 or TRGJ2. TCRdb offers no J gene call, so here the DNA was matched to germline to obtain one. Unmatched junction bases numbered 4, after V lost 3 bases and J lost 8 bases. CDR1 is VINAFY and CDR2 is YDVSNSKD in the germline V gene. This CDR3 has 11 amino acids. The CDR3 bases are TGTGCCACCTGGGACCCCAATAAGAAACTCTTT. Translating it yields CATWDPNKKLF.

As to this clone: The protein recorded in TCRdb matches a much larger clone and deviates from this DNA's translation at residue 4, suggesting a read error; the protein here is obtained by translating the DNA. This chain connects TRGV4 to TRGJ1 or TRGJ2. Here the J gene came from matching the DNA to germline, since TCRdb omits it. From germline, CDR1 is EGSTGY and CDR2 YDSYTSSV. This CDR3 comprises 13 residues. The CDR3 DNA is TGTGCCACCCGGGATGTCCCCCATTATAAGAAACTCTTT. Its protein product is CATRDVPHYKKLF.

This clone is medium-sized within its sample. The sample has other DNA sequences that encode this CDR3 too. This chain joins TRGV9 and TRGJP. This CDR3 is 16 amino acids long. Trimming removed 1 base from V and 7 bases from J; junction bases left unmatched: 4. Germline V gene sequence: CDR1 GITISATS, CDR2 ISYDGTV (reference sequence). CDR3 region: CALWEVAELGKKIKVF. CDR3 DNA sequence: TGTGCCTTGTGGGAGGTCGCTGAGTTGGGCAAAAAAATCAAGGTATTT.